The next 26 T cell receptor beta chains were all read from a single sample in a study of monozygotic twins with inflammatory bowel disease. For each CDR3 protein, TCRdb gives one entry from its re-call of the 5' RACE reads, without DNA. The sample table includes 200,000 to 250,000 distinct CDR3 sequences. Sequencing input: blood. These receptors all stem from a human donor with ulcerative colitis or Crohn's disease, or a healthy co-twin of an affected twin (not recorded which).

CDR3 amino acids: CASSPGVKVTQYF. The chain combines TRBV6-5 with TRBJ2-5; no DNA is available, so the TRBD1 call from TCRdb remains unchecked. From germline, CDR1 is MNHEY and CDR2 SVGAGI. CDR3 length equals 13 residues.

This chain links TRBV5-1 with TRBJ2-2; with no DNA, the TCRdb D assignment of TRBD2 cannot be verified. Germline lookup yields CDR1 SGHRS and CDR2 YFSETQ. The CDR3 contains 16 residues. The CDR3 spells CASSISSGGTPGELFF.

V usage is TRBV11-2 and J usage is TRBJ1-5; absent DNA, TCRdb's TRBD1 call cannot be checked. Germline CDR1 reads SGHAT; CDR2 reads FQNNGV. This CDR3 contains 14 residues. The chain's CDR3 is CASSSQGGSQPQHF.

V is TRBV18 and J is TRBJ2-1. The germline V gene encodes CDR1 KGHSH and CDR2 LQKENI. The CDR3 length is 13 residues. The CDR3 spells CASSPQGANEQFF. The complete variable domain, with remaining parts taken from reference TRBV18 and TRBJ2-1, reads NAGVMQNPRHLVRRRGQEARLRCSPMKGHSHVYWYRQLPEEGLKFMVYLQKENIIDESGMPKERFSAEFPKEGPSILRIQQVVRGDSAAYFCASSPQGANEQFFGPGTRLTVL.

The chain links TRBV30 to TRBJ2-2; TCRdb designates TRBD2, a call that cannot be tested without DNA. Germline V lookup: CDR1 GTSNPN, CDR2 SVGIG (reference sequence). The CDR3 is 14 amino acids. The CDR3 loop reads CAWSELVNTGELFF.

The CDR3 is CASSGGTDYSPLHF. The rearrangement links TRBV5-1 to TRBJ1-6; absent DNA, TCRdb's TRBD1 call cannot be checked. In germline, CDR1 is SGHRS, CDR2 YFSETQ. The CDR3 spans 14 residues. The whole variable domain, remainder taken from reference TRBV5-1 and TRBJ1-6, is KAGVTQTPRYLIKTRGQQVTLSCSPISGHRSVSWYQQTPGQGLQFLFEYFSETQRNKGNFPGRFSGRQFSNSRSEMNVSTLELGDSALYLCASSGGTDYSPLHFGNGTRLTVT.

The rearrangement uses TRBV19 and TRBJ2-7; absent DNA, TCRdb's TRBD1 call cannot be checked. Germline CDR1 is LNHDA and CDR2 is SQIVND (reference sequence). The CDR3 consists of 12 residues. This chain's CDR3 is CASGEGAYEQYF.

This sequence joins TRBV10-3 and TRBJ2-2; TCRdb picks TRBD2, but there is no DNA to check that call. There are 13 residues in the CDR3. CDR1 ENHRY and CDR2 SYGVKD come from the germline V gene. CDR3 loop: CAIRGEDTGELFF.

The V gene is TRBV6-1, the J gene TRBJ2-5; TCRdb gives TRBD1 as the D gene, but with no DNA this cannot be confirmed. The CDR3 covers 14 residues. Germline V gene sequence: CDR1 MNHNS, CDR2 SASEGT. CDR3 amino acids: CASSGGGREETQYF.

This chain connects TRBV5-6 to TRBJ2-1; TCRdb selects TRBD2, and the lack of DNA leaves this call unchecked. The CDR3 consists of 15 residues. The germline gives CDR1 SGHDT, CDR2 YYEEEE. The CDR3 protein is CASSSPGRDYNEQFF. Together with reference TRBV5-6 and TRBJ2-1, the CDR3 gives the full variable domain: DAGVTQSPTHLIKTRGQQVTLRCSPKSGHDTVSWYQQALGQGPQFIFQYYEEEERQRGNFPDRFSGHQFPNYSSELNVNALLLGDSALYLCASSSPGRDYNEQFFGPGTRLTVL.

V gene TRBV5-1 combines with J gene TRBJ2-3; TCRdb selects TRBD2, and the lack of DNA leaves this call unchecked. CDR3 length equals 15 residues. Germline CDR1 reads SGHRS; CDR2 reads YFSETQ. The CDR3 here is CASSPSRESTDTQYF.

The rearrangement links TRBV7-9 to TRBJ2-5. Germline V gene data show CDR1 as SEHNR and CDR2 as FQNEAQ (reference sequence). The length of the CDR3 is 14 residues. This chain's CDR3 is CASSPPNNWETQYF.

The V call is TRBV5-1, the J call TRBJ2-3; no DNA is available, so the TRBD1 call from TCRdb remains unchecked. This CDR3 spans 16 amino acids. Germline CDR1 and CDR2: SGHRS and YFSETQ. This CDR3 is CASSSGHAGSTDTQYF.

V usage is TRBV2 and J usage is TRBJ1-6; absent DNA, TCRdb's TRBD1 call cannot be checked. Germline CDR1 and CDR2: SNHLY and FYNNEI. CDR3 length: 16 residues. The chain's CDR3 is CASGNLGDRSNSPLHF. Full variable domain (outside the CDR3, taken from reference TRBV2 and TRBJ1-6): EPEVTQTPSHQVTQMGQEVILRCVPISNHLYFYWYRQILGQKVEFLVSFYNNEISEKSEIFDDQFSVERPDGSNFTLKIRSTKLEDSAMYFCASGNLGDRSNSPLHFGNGTRLTVT.

This chain links TRBV4-1 with TRBJ1-2; without DNA, the TCRdb call of TRBD1 cannot be checked. In germline, CDR1 is MGHRA, CDR2 YSYEKL. The CDR3 is 15 residues long. The CDR3 loop reads CASSPDGTTNYGYTF.

The chain combines TRBV19 with TRBJ2-7; TCRdb's assignment of TRBD2 cannot be checked, as there is no DNA. This CDR3 spans 15 amino acids. CDR1 LNHDA and CDR2 SQIVND come from the germline V gene (reference sequence). This CDR3 is CASSIAEGILYEQYF.

V is TRBV12-5 and J is TRBJ2-7; checking the TCRdb D call of TRBD1 is not possible without DNA. The CDR3 covers 12 residues. Germline CDR1 LGHNT, CDR2 FRNRAP. The chain's CDR3 is CASGLPPYEQYF.

The chain recombines TRBV6-5 with TRBJ2-3. Germline CDR1 is MNHEY and CDR2 is SVGAGI. The CDR3 contains 11 residues. CDR3: CASSSGRTQYF.

This chain connects TRBV19 to TRBJ2-1; the TRBD2 assignment by TCRdb is unverifiable without DNA. The CDR3 consists of 18 residues. CDR1 and CDR2 from the germline V gene are LNHDA and SQIVND (reference sequence). The CDR3 sequence: CASSTNIAGGKIYNEQFF.

The chain is built from TRBV19 and TRBJ1-5. In germline, CDR1 is LNHDA, CDR2 SQIVND (reference sequence). CDR3 length: 12 amino acids. The CDR3 region is CASSRGAQPQHF.

The chain carries TRBV18 and TRBJ1-5. Looked up from germline, CDR1 is KGHSH and CDR2 is LQKENI. This CDR3 contains 14 residues. CDR3 loop: CASSPQNSNQPQHF.

This chain connects TRBV4-1 to TRBJ1-5. Germline assignment: CDR1 MGHRA and CDR2 YSYEKL. The CDR3 length is 16 residues. Here the CDR3 reads CASSNGAGKGNQPQHF.

The V call is TRBV7-2, the J call TRBJ2-2; the TCRdb call, TRBD1, lacks DNA for checking. Germline CDR1 and CDR2: SGHTA and FQGNSA. The CDR3 is made up of 15 amino acids. CDR3 sequence reads: CASSYDRAGTGELFF. The full variable domain, with the rest looked up from reference TRBV7-2 and TRBJ2-2, is GAGVSQSPSNKVTEKGKDVELRCDPISGHTALYWYRQSLGQGLEFLIYFQGNSAPDKSGLPSDRFSAERTGGSVSTLTIQRTQQEDSAVYLCASSYDRAGTGELFFGEGSRLTVL.

This chain uses TRBV5-6 with TRBJ1-4; TCRdb indicates TRBD1, and absent DNA this call remains unverified. This CDR3 contains 15 residues. Germline V gives CDR1 SGHDT, CDR2 YYEEEE. The chain's CDR3 is CASSLLGTANEKLFF.

V and J are TRBV2 and TRBJ1-5. Germline V gene data show CDR1 as SNHLY and CDR2 as FYNNEI. The CDR3 totals 14 residues. CDR3 amino acids: CASSEVTGREPQHF.

The chain employs TRBV4-2 and TRBJ2-5; TCRdb outputs TRBD1, but without DNA this stays unchecked. CDR1 LGHNA and CDR2 YNFKEQ come from the germline V gene. This CDR3 contains 15 residues. The chain's CDR3 is CASSQEGTGKETQYF.